Listed here is a single T cell receptor beta chain. These data are taken from a study of blood T cell repertoires in COVID-19. Seattle researchers signed up patients amid active infection and tracked them longitudinally. TCRdb's copy holds only in-frame clones and misses some; the assay was immunoSEQ multiplex PCR. This table holds about 200,000 clones, approximately 90% found once. Germline-derived CDR1 and CDR2 are LNHDA and SQIVND (reference sequence). This CDR3 comprises 15 residues. The V and J ends lost 6 bases and 2 bases, in that order; junction bases with no gene match: 5. The chain recombines TRBV19 with TRBJ2-7, with TRBD1 matching over 12 bases. The sample was peripheral blood. The TCR sequence derives from a man aged 55 to 70 with COVID-19, enrolled during active disease. The CDR3 spells CASRGTGGEAYEQYF. The CDR3 bases are TGTGCCAGTAGAGGGACAGGGGGCGAAGCCTACGAGCAGTACTTC.